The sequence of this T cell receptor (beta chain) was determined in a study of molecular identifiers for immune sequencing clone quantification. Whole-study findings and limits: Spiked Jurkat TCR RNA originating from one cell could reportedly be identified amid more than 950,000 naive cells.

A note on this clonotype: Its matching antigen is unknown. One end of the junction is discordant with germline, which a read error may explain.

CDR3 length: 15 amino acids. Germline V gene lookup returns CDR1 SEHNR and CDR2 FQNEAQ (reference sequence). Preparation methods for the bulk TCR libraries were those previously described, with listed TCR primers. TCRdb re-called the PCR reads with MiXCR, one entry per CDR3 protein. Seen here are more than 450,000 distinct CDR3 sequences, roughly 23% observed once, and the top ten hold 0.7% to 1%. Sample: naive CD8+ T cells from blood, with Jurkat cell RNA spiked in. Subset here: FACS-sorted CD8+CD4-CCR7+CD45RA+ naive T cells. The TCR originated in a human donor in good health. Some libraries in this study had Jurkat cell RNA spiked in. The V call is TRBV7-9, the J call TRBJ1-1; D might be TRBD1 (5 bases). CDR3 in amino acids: CASSLGGDVGTEASF. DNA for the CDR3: TGTGCCAGCAGCTTAGGTGGGGATGTGGGGACTGAAGCTTCCTTT.